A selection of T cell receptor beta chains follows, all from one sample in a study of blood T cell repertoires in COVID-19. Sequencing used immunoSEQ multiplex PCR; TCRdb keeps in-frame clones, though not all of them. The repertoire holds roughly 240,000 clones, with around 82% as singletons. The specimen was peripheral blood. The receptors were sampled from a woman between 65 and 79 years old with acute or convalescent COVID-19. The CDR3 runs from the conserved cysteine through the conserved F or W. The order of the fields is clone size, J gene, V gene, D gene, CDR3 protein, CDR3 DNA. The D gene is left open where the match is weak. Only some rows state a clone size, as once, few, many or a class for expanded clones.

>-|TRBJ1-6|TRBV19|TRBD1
CASSVNRGRKLNSPLHF
TGTGCCAGTAGTGTCAACAGGGGCCGTAAACTTAATTCACCCCTCCACTTT
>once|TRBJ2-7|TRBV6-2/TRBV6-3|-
CASSYGRYEQYF
TGTGCCAGCAGTTATGGGCGCTACGAGCAGTACTTC
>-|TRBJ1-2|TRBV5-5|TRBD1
CASSVPGQGAAGYTF
TGTGCCAGCAGCGTTCCCGGACAGGGGGCTGCTGGCTACACCTTC
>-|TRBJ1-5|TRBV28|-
CASRTSQGYQPQHF
TGTGCCAGCAGGACCTCGCAGGGGTATCAGCCCCAGCATTTT
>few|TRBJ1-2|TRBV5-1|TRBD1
CASSLARDRGNGYTF
TGCGCCAGCAGCTTGGCACGGGACAGGGGAAATGGCTACACCTTC
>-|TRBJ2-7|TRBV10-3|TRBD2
CAISAWGSGDSYEQYF
TGTGCCATCAGTGCCTGGGGAAGCGGGGACTCCTACGAGCAGTACTTC
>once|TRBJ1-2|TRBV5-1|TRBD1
CASSLGQGAILDGYTF
TGCGCCAGCAGCTTGGGACAGGGGGCCATCCTTGATGGCTACACCTTC
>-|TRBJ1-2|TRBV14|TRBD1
CASSQTLTGWGYTF
TGTGCCAGCAGCCAAACATTGACAGGGTGGGGCTACACCTTC
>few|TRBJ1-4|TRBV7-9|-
CASSLETGQNEKLFF
TGTGCCAGCAGCTTAGAAACAGGGCAGAATGAAAAACTGTTTTTT
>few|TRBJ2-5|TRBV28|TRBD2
CASSLSAGGRETQYF
TGTGCCAGCAGTTTATCAGCGGGGGGGAGGGAGACCCAGTACTTC